Shown below are 14 T cell receptor beta chains from a single sample sequenced in a study of cytomegalovirus exposure and HLA in healthy donors. PCR used 60 Vbeta primers and 13 Jbeta primers. Using immunoSEQ multiplex PCR, the repertoire was profiled, and TCRdb retains in-frame clones only, with some absent. The sample has over 200,000 clones, roughly 79% seen once. The sample consisted of PBMCs. The source is a woman aged 40 to 55 in good health and CMV-seronegative.

This chain connects TRBV7-9 to TRBJ1-2; TRBD1 is a possible D gene (6 bases). Germline CDR1 SEHNR, CDR2 FQNEAQ (reference sequence). This CDR3 spans 16 amino acids. Trimming removed 7 bases from V and 5 bases from J, with 23 bases in between. This CDR3 reads CASTLGGFDGEYGYTF. CDR3 bases: TGTGCCAGCACCCTAGGGGGATTCGACGGGGAGTATGGCTACACCTTC.

DNA for the CDR3: TGTGCCAGTAGTGCGGACAGATCTAACTATGGCTACACCTTC. This gives the protein CASSADRSNYGYTF. The V and J genes are TRBV19 and TRBJ1-2; the D gene is possibly TRBD1 (6 bases). Germline lookup yields CDR1 LNHDA and CDR2 SQIVND (reference sequence). There are 14 residues in the CDR3. V was cut by 5 bases and J by 0 bases, with 10 bases left in between.

This clone was observed a few times. J is TRBJ1-1 and V is TRBV4-3, with unresolved D. There are 13 residues in the CDR3. Trimming removed 3 bases at V and 0 bases at J, with 5 bases between. Germline V CDR1 and CDR2: LGHNA, YSLEER. This chain's CDR3 is CASSQDLNTEAFF. The CDR3 region has the DNA TGCGCCAGCAGCCAGGACTTGAACACTGAAGCTTTCTTT.

The chain combines TRBV6-4 with TRBJ2-1; TRBD1 matches at 7 bases. The germline gives CDR1 MRHNA, CDR2 SNTAGT. The V gene end was trimmed by 0 bases and the J gene end by 8 bases; junction bases not matched to a gene: 4. The CDR3 totals 14 residues. The CDR3 DNA is TGTGCCAGCAGTGACTCAGGGGGCAGCGATGAGCAGTTCTTC. Translated, it gives CASSDSGGSDEQFF.

This clone was counted between two and nine times. The chain couples TRBV10-3 to TRBJ2-3; TRBD2 agrees at 8 bases. The V gene's germline CDR1 is ENHRY and CDR2 SYGVKD. The CDR3 has 16 amino acids. The trim removed 6 bases at V and 2 bases at J, leaving 10 bases unmatched. Here the CDR3 reads CAIRSLIAGITDTQYF. In DNA form, the CDR3 reads TGTGCCATCAGATCCCTGATAGCGGGGATCACAGATACGCAGTATTTT.

This sequence joins TRBV29-1 and TRBJ1-2, with 7 bases lining up with TRBD1. J was trimmed by 8 bases and V by 1 base; bases with no gene match: 13. CDR1 SQVTM and CDR2 ANQGSEA come from the germline V gene. The CDR3 has 15 amino acids. CDR3 sequence reads: CSVEGGRGTPEGYTF. In DNA, the CDR3 is TGCAGCGTTGAAGGTGGCAGGGGGACGCCGGAAGGCTACACCTTC. Together with reference TRBV29-1 and TRBJ1-2, the CDR3 gives the full variable domain: SAVISQKPSRDICQRGTSLTIQCQVDSQVTMMFWYRQQPGQSLTLIATANQGSEATYESGFVIDKFPISRPNLTFSTLTVSNMSPEDSSIYLCSVEGGRGTPEGYTFGSGTRLTVV.

The chain couples TRBV6-5 to TRBJ2-7; perhaps TRBD2 as D (6 bases). Trimming removed 7 bases from V and 0 bases from J, with 7 bases in between. This CDR3 has 12 amino acids. Germline V lookup: CDR1 MNHEY, CDR2 SVGAGI. As DNA, the CDR3 is TGTGCCAGCATTAGCGGCTCCTACGAGCAGTACTTC. This codes for CASISGSYEQYF.

This clone showed up just once. The genes are TRBV5-4 and TRBJ1-6, with 9 nucleotides matching TRBD1. Germline CDR1 and CDR2: SGHNT and YYREEE (reference sequence). Trimming removed 0 bases from V and 7 bases from J; junction bases left unmatched: 8. The CDR3 extends over 17 amino acids. CDR3: CASSLEGQGHQNSPLHF. CDR3 bases: TGTGCCAGCAGCTTGGAGGGACAGGGACATCAGAATTCACCCCTCCACTTT.

The chain uses TRBV4-3 and TRBJ1-1, with D maybe TRBD1 (5 bases). V was clipped by 3 bases and J by 3 bases, with 26 bases between them. The germline V gene has CDR1 LGHNA and CDR2 YSLEER. This CDR3 comprises 19 residues. CDR3 residues: CASSQGLNFEEGRDTEAFF. The CDR3 nucleotides are TGCGCCAGCAGCCAGGGTTTAAATTTCGAGGAGGGACGTGACACTGAAGCTTTCTTT.

J is TRBJ1-6 and V is TRBV7-9, with 7 bases matching TRBD1. This CDR3 comprises 14 residues. Germline loops: CDR1 SEHNR, CDR2 FQNEAQ (reference sequence). The J segment lost 9 bases and the V segment lost 6 bases, leaving 8 bases of the junction unmatched. CDR3 in amino acids: CASRPDRASSPLHF. DNA of the CDR3: TGTGCCAGCAGACCCGACAGGGCCAGTTCACCCCTCCACTTT.

The chain has TRBV7-3 and TRBJ2-2; 8 positions match TRBD2. Per germline, CDR1 SGHTA and CDR2 FQGTGA. The CDR3 has 14 residues. Trimming took 2 bases from V and 5 from J; bases not matched to a gene: 1. The CDR3 DNA is TGTGCCAGCAGCTTACGGGGGGGTACCGGGGAGCTGTTTTTT. The encoded protein is CASSLRGGTGELFF.

The chain has TRBV7-2 and TRBJ1-2; 9 positions match TRBD1. The CDR3 has 13 amino acids. The V and J ends lost 3 bases and 5 bases, in that order; junction bases with no gene match: 1. Germline V gene data show CDR1 as SGHTA and CDR2 as FQGNSA. The CDR3 DNA follows: TGTGCCAGCAGCTTGGACAGGGGTTATGGCTACACCTTC. Its protein product is CASSLDRGYGYTF.

This rearrangement joins TRBV27 to TRBJ1-6; 7 positions match TRBD1. This CDR3 contains 16 residues. Losses at the gene ends were 6 bases for V and 4 bases for J; bases not matched to a gene: 9. From germline, CDR1 is MNHEY and CDR2 SMNVEV (reference sequence). The CDR3 here is CASRPEPGQYNSPLHF. The CDR3 region has the DNA TGTGCCAGCAGACCAGAACCGGGACAGTATAATTCACCCCTCCACTTT.

The chain employs TRBV4-3 and TRBJ2-2; D is perhaps TRBD1 (6 bases). Between the trimmed V and J ends, which lost 0 bases and 6 bases, there was a span of 14 bases. The length of the CDR3 is 16 residues. Germline lookup yields CDR1 LGHNA and CDR2 YSLEER. The CDR3 DNA reads TGCGCCAGCAGCCAAGATCGAAGGGCAGGGGCCGGGGAGCTGTTTTTT. Its translation is CASSQDRRAGAGELFF.